The clone carrying this TCR beta chain was counted between two and nine times. This sample was included in a study of blood T cell repertoires in COVID-19. Study details: Sites across the United States, Italy and Spain contributed samples from acute and convalescent COVID-19. From T cells, B-cell-depleted T cells, or PBMCs came the material, which was cDNA or gDNA.

Germline lookup yields CDR1 SGDLS and CDR2 YYNGEE. V lost 1 base, J lost 4 bases, and 14 bases lay in between. The CDR3 is 15 residues long. TCRdb keeps only in-frame clones here, not all; method: immunoSEQ multiplex PCR. This table has roughly 280,000 clones, 70% to 90% appearing once. Specimen: peripheral blood. V is TRBV9 and J is TRBJ2-5; weak D call: TRBD1 (6 bases). This TCR was sampled from a woman in her 70s with acute or convalescent COVID-19. The CDR3 sequence: CASSVWGQGAETQYF. CDR3 coding DNA: TGTGCCAGCAGCGTATGGGGACAAGGAGCAGAGACCCAGTACTTC. The full variable domain, with the rest looked up from reference TRBV9 and TRBJ2-5, is DSGVTQTPKHLITATGQRVTLRCSPRSGDLSVYWYQQSLDQGLQFLIQYYNGEERAKGNILERFSAQQFPDLHSELNLSSLELGDSALYFCASSVWGQGAETQYFGPGTRLLVL.